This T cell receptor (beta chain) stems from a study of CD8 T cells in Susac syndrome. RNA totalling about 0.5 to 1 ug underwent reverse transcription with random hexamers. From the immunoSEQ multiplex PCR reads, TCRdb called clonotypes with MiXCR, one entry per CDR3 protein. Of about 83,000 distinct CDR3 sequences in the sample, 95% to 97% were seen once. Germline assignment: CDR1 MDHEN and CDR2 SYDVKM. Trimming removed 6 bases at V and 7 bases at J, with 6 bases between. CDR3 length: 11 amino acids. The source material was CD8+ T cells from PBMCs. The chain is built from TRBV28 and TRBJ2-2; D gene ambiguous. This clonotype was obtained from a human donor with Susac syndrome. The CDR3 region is CASSPGGELFF. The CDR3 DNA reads TGTGCCAGCAGCCCCGGCGGGGAGCTGTTTTTT.